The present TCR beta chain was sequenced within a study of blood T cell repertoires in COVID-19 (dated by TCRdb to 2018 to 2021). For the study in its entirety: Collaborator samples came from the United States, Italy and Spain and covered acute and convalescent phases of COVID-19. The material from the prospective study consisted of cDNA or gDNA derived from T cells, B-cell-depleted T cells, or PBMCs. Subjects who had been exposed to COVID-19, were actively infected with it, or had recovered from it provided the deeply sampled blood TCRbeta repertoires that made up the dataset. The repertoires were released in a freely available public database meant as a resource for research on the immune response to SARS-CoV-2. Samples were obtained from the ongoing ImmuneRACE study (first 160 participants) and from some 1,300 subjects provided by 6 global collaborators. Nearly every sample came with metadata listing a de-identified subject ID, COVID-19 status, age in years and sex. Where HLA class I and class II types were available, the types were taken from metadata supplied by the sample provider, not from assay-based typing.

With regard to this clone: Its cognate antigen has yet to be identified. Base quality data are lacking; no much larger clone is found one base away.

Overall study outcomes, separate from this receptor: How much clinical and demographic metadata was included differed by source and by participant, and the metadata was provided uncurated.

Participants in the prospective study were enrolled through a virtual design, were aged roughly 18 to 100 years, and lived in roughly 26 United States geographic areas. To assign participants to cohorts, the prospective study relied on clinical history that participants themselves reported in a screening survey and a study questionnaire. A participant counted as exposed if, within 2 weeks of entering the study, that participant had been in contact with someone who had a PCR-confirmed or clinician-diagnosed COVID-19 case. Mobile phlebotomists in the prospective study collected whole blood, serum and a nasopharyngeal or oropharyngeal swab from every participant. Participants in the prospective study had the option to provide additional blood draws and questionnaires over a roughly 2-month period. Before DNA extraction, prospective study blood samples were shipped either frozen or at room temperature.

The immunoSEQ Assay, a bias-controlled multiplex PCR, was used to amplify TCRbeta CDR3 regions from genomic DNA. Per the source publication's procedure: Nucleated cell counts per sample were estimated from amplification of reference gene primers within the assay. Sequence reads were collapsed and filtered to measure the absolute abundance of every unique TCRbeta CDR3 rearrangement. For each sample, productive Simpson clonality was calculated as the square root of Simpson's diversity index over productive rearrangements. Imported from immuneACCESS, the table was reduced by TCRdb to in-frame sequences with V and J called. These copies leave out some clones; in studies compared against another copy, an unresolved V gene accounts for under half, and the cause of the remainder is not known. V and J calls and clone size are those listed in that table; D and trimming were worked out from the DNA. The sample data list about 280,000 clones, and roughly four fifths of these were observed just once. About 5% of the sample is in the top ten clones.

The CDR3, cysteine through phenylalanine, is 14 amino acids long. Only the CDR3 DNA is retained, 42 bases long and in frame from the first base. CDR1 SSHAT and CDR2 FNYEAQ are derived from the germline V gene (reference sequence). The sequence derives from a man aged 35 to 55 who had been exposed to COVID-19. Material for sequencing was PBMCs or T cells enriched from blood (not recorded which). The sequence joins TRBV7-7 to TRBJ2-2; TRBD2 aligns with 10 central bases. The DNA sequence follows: TGTGCTACCGGGACTAGCGAAAACACCGGGGAGCTGTTTTTT. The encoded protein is CATGTSENTGELFF.